The 28 T cell receptor beta chains given below trace back to one sample, sequenced in a study of vaccination and CD4 T cells after COVID-19. No antigen is known for these receptors. The assay that was used to sequence DNA from cultured CD4+ T cells was the Oncomine TCR Beta short-read assay. TCRdb reanalysed the PCR reads using MiXCR and keeps one entry per CDR3 protein. The data contain about 14,000 distinct CDR3 sequences, about 50% of them seen just once; the ten biggest clones take up over 15%. Stated treatment: roughly 10-day PBMC culture with coronavirus spike peptide pools or control peptides (ViraFEST assay). Sequencing used CD4+ T cells from blood, cultured in vitro. The source of these receptors is a human donor who had recovered from COVID-19.

The CDR3 is CASSGTAYEQYF. CDR3 nucleotide sequence: TGTGCCAGCAGCGGGACCGCCTACGAGCAGTACTTC. The rearrangement links TRBV11-3 to TRBJ2-7; D might be TRBD1 or TRBD2, each matching 5 bases. Germline V CDR1 and CDR2: SGHNT, YENEEA. V lost 5 bases and J lost 2, with 7 bases in between. The CDR3 is 12 residues long. The full variable domain, completed using reference TRBV11-3 and TRBJ2-7, is EAGVVQSPRYKIIEKKQPVAFWCNPISGHNTLYWYLQNLGQGPELLIRYENEEAVDDSQLPKDRFSAERLKGVDSTLKIQPAELGDSAVYLCASSGTAYEQYFGPGTRLTVT.

The chain recombines TRBV10-3 with TRBJ1-1; 8 nucleotides line up with TRBD1. Trimming took 7 bases from V and 8 from J; bases not matched to a gene: 9. Germline CDR1 ENHRY, CDR2 SYGVKD. The CDR3 loop spans 13 amino acids. CDR3 DNA: TGTGCCATCACTAGAGACAGGGGACCCGAAGCTTTCTTT. As protein: CAITRDRGPEAFF.

CDR3 loop: CASSQWAGGEKLFF. The CDR3 DNA reads as TGCGCCAGCAGCCAATGGGCCGGGGGGGAAAAACTGTTTTTT. This chain joins TRBV4-1 and TRBJ1-4; tentatively, D is TRBD1 (5 bases). The germline CDR1 and CDR2 sequences are MGHRA and YSYEKL. The CDR3 has 14 residues. V was trimmed by 2 bases and J by 8 bases, leaving 12 bases between them.

This clonotype has only a few counts. The chain uses TRBV19 and TRBJ2-2, with D uncertain. Trimming took off 5 bases at V and 6 bases at J, with 10 bases between the two ends. This CDR3 has 13 residues. Looked up from germline, CDR1 is LNHDA and CDR2 is SQIVND (reference sequence). This CDR3 reads CASSWSRPGELFF. For the CDR3, the DNA is TGTGCCAGTAGTTGGTCGAGACCCGGGGAGCTGTTTTTT. The variable domain in full, completed from reference TRBV19 and TRBJ2-2, reads DGGITQSPKYLFRKEGQNVTLSCEQNLNHDAMYWYRQDPGQGLRLIYYSQIVNDFQKGDIAEGYSVSREKKESFPLTVTSAQKNPTAFYLCASSWSRPGELFFGEGSRLTVL.

The chain's CDR3 is CSAGAGARGYTF. In nucleotides, the CDR3 is TGCAGTGCTGGGGCCGGGGCACGCGGCTACACCTTC. The chain joins TRBV20-1 to TRBJ1-2; tentatively, D is TRBD1 (5 bases). The ends were cut back, 5 bases at V and 8 bases at J, with 15 bases in the middle. CDR1 and CDR2 (germline): DFQATT, SNEGSKA (reference sequence). The CDR3 runs to 12 residues.

The J gene is TRBJ2-3, the V gene TRBV19; D is ambiguous. This CDR3 has 13 amino acids. Germline V gene data show CDR1 as LNHDA and CDR2 as SQIVND (reference sequence). V was clipped by 5 bases and J by 2 bases, with 8 bases between them. CDR3 residues: CASSALLTDTQYF. CDR3 coding DNA: TGTGCCAGTAGTGCCCTCCTCACAGATACGCAGTATTTT.

There are a few counts of this clonotype. V gene TRBV11-2 combines with J gene TRBJ1-2; 7 bases line up with TRBD1. Germline assignment: CDR1 SGHAT and CDR2 FQNNGV. V lost 2 bases and J lost 5; bases outside the gene matches: 5. This CDR3 contains 14 residues. The DNA of the CDR3 is TGTGCCAGCAGCTTAAACAGGGGCGGTTATGGCTACACCTTC. It translates to CASSLNRGGYGYTF.

V and J are TRBV20-1 and TRBJ2-5, with D unclear. This CDR3 is 14 amino acids long. CDR1 and CDR2 (germline): DFQATT, SNEGSKA (reference sequence). V was clipped by 3 bases and J by 2 bases, with 13 bases between them. CDR3 in DNA: TGCAGTGCTAGCATCATCGGGCGGCAAGAGACCCAGTACTTC. Protein sequence: CSASIIGRQETQYF.

The V and J genes are TRBV6-5 and TRBJ2-3; D is uncertain. CDR3 size: 13 residues. V dropped 4 bases and J dropped 5 bases, with 10 bases sitting between them. In germline, CDR1 is MNHEY, CDR2 SVGAGI. The DNA of the CDR3 is TGTGCCAGCAGTTTCCTTGGGCTAGATACGCAGTATTTT. It specifies CASSFLGLDTQYF.

This chain uses TRBV6-1 with TRBJ2-3; 10 bases map to TRBD2. Germline loops: CDR1 MNHNS, CDR2 SASEGT. The CDR3 runs to 13 residues. V gave up 10 bases and J gave up 2 bases; unmatched junction bases: 3. The CDR3 nucleotides read TGTGCCACCCTAGCGGGAGACACAGATACGCAGTATTTT. This encodes CATLAGDTDTQYF.

CDR3 bases: TGTGCCAGCAACCGAGGGGATACTGAAGCTTTCTTT. Translating gives CASNRGDTEAFF. The rearrangement joins TRBV6-1 to TRBJ1-1, with a weak D call TRBD1 (5 bases). CDR1 is MNHNS, CDR2 SASEGT, per germline. The CDR3 sequence is 12 residues long. Trimming took off 7 bases at V and 5 bases at J, with 11 bases between the two ends.

This chain joins TRBV30 and TRBJ1-5; TRBD1 might be the D (5 bases). V dropped 2 bases and J dropped 4 bases, with 15 bases sitting between them. Looked up from germline, CDR1 is GTSNPN and CDR2 is SVGIG (reference sequence). The CDR3 is 15 amino acids. This chain's CDR3 is CAWSRGGIRNQPQHF. CDR3 sequence (DNA): TGTGCCTGGAGTCGGGGGGGAATTAGGAATCAGCCCCAGCATTTT.

The chain employs TRBV28 and TRBJ1-5; D not resolved. CDR3 length equals 17 residues. From germline, CDR1 is MDHEN and CDR2 SYDVKM. Trimming cost V 4 bases and J 1 base, with 17 bases left between them. The CDR3 reads CASSSRWARESNQPQHF. As DNA, the CDR3 is TGTGCCAGCAGTTCCCGGTGGGCTAGGGAAAGCAATCAGCCCCAGCATTTT.

The chain carries TRBV2 and TRBJ1-5; TRBD1 matches at 7 bases. The CDR3 spans 14 residues. Germline CDR1 and CDR2: SNHLY and FYNNEI. The junction had 5 bases not matched to a gene; V was cut back by 5 bases and J by 4 bases. The CDR3 here is CASSPGTANQPQHF. In DNA form, the CDR3 reads TGTGCCAGCAGTCCCGGGACAGCAAATCAGCCCCAGCATTTT. Full variable domain (remainder filled in from reference TRBV2 and TRBJ1-5): EPEVTQTPSHQVTQMGQEVILRCVPISNHLYFYWYRQILGQKVEFLVSFYNNEISEKSEIFDDQFSVERPDGSNFTLKIRSTKLEDSAMYFCASSPGTANQPQHFGDGTRLSIL.

V usage is TRBV10-3 and J usage is TRBJ2-7, with no clear D. V lost 4 bases to trimming and J lost 3 bases, with 10 bases between them. Germline V gene sequence: CDR1 ENHRY, CDR2 SYGVKD. This CDR3 is 13 amino acids long. The CDR3 reads CAISGSVGYEQYF. CDR3 nucleotide sequence: TGTGCCATCAGTGGCTCAGTGGGCTACGAGCAGTACTTC.

The chain joins TRBV5-6 to TRBJ1-3; D perhaps matches TRBD1 (5 bases). V lost 3 bases and J lost 4, with 14 bases in between. From germline, CDR1 is SGHDT and CDR2 YYEEEE. The CDR3 extends over 15 amino acids. The CDR3 DNA reads TGTGCCAGCAGCTCCAGGGTCCTTGGGGGAAACACCATATATTTT. Translating it yields CASSSRVLGGNTIYF.

The chain carries TRBV6-5 and TRBJ1-1; no reliable D call. V lost 0 bases to trimming and J lost 3 bases, with 8 bases between them. The CDR3 covers 14 residues. Germline V gives CDR1 MNHEY, CDR2 SVGAGI. CDR3: CASSYSNRYTEAFF. CDR3 coding DNA: TGTGCCAGCAGTTACTCGAATAGGTACACTGAAGCTTTCTTT.

V usage is TRBV6-1 and J usage is TRBJ1-3; possibly TRBD1 for D (5 bases). The V gene lost 5 bases and the J gene lost 4 bases, with 18 bases spanning the gap. CDR3 length equals 16 residues. Germline lookup yields CDR1 MNHNS and CDR2 SASEGT. The CDR3 nucleotides read TGTGCCAGCAGTCGGGCCACCGGGACTGTCGGAAACACCATATATTTT. It codes for CASSRATGTVGNTIYF.

The chain couples TRBV7-9 to TRBJ1-1; 9 nucleotides match TRBD1. Per the germline V gene, CDR1 is SEHNR and CDR2 is FQNEAQ (reference sequence). The CDR3 consists of 14 residues. The V gene end was trimmed by 5 bases and the J gene end by 5 bases; junction bases not matched to a gene: 6. The CDR3 here is CASSPGQGITEAFF. The CDR3 DNA is TGTGCCAGCAGCCCCGGACAGGGGATTACTGAAGCTTTCTTT.

This clonotype was counted a few times. The J gene is TRBJ2-7, the V gene TRBV19; TRBD2 might be the D (6 bases). Trimming removed 6 bases at V and 2 bases at J, with 14 bases between. The germline CDR1 and CDR2 sequences are LNHDA and SQIVND (reference sequence). The CDR3 is made up of 14 amino acids. DNA of the CDR3: TGTGCCAGTAGCCCCCCCGGAGGGCCCTACGAGCAGTACTTC. It specifies CASSPPGGPYEQYF.

The CDR3 region is CASSPHTPLATNEKLFF. CDR3 DNA: TGTGCCAGCAGCCCTCACACACCCCTTGCAACTAATGAAAAACTGTTTTTT. The rearrangement joins TRBV28 to TRBJ1-4; D gene unclear. The germline V gene has CDR1 MDHEN and CDR2 SYDVKM. V lost 6 bases and J lost 0, with 17 bases in between. CDR3 length: 17 residues. The complete variable domain, with remaining parts taken from reference TRBV28 and TRBJ1-4, reads DVKVTQSSRYLVKRTGEKVFLECVQDMDHENMFWYRQDPGLGLRLIYFSYDVKMKEKGDIPEGYSVSREKKERFSLILESASTNQTSMYLCASSPHTPLATNEKLFFGSGTQLSVL.

The chain couples TRBV14 to TRBJ1-1; the match to TRBD1 covers 11 bases. Per the germline V gene, CDR1 is SGHDN and CDR2 is FVKESK. The CDR3 covers 15 residues. V lost 4 bases to trimming and J lost 7 bases; unmatched junction nucleotides: 8. In nucleotides, the CDR3 is TGTGCCAGCAGCCTAGGACAGGGGGCTTGGAGTGAAGCTTTCTTT. Translated, it gives CASSLGQGAWSEAFF.

This chain connects TRBV19 to TRBJ1-1; D unresolved. V lost 1 base, J lost 7 bases, and 13 bases lay in between. CDR3 size: 14 residues. Germline loops: CDR1 LNHDA, CDR2 SQIVND (reference sequence). In DNA, the CDR3 is TGTGCCAGTAGTATAGGTACACAGAGTGATGAAGCTTTCTTT. Translating it yields CASSIGTQSDEAFF.

This CDR3 reads CASSTPGNTEAFF. As DNA, the CDR3 is TGTGCCAGTAGTACGCCCGGGAACACTGAAGCTTTCTTT. This chain links TRBV19 with TRBJ1-1; D is ambiguous. CDR3 length equals 13 residues. V lost 4 bases, J lost 1 base, and 7 bases lay in between. Germline V CDR1 and CDR2: LNHDA, SQIVND (reference sequence).

The V and J genes are TRBV7-2 and TRBJ2-7; no firm D call. V gave up 5 bases and J gave up 3 bases, with 17 bases separating them. The CDR3 is 15 amino acids. Germline V lookup: CDR1 SGHTA, CDR2 FQGNSA. The CDR3 loop is CASSHRGFSLYEQYF. The CDR3 DNA reads TGTGCCAGCAGCCACCGCGGATTTTCCCTCTACGAGCAGTACTTC.

This chain uses TRBV7-2 with TRBJ1-2, with D possibly being TRBD1 (5 bases). Germline assignment: CDR1 SGHTA and CDR2 FQGNSA. CDR3 size: 15 residues. V was trimmed by 0 bases and J by 2 bases, leaving 10 bases between them. Here the CDR3 reads CASSLARTQNYGYTF. The CDR3 DNA is TGTGCCAGCAGCTTAGCCCGGACACAGAACTATGGCTACACCTTC.

V and J are TRBV15 and TRBJ2-7, with a tentative D call TRBD1 (6 bases). There are 15 residues in the CDR3. CDR1 is LNHNV and CDR2 is YYDKDF in the germline V gene (reference sequence). Trimming stripped 1 base from V and 2 bases from J, with 12 bases between. The CDR3 sequence is CATSRGWTETYEQYF. In nucleotides, the CDR3 is TGTGCCACCAGCAGAGGGTGGACAGAAACCTACGAGCAGTACTTC.

This sequence joins TRBV20-1 and TRBJ2-1; D could derive from TRBD1 or TRBD2 (6 bases each). Trimming left V 5 bases short and J 5 bases short, with 19 bases between. The CDR3 totals 15 residues. Germline V lookup: CDR1 DFQATT, CDR2 SNEGSKA (reference sequence). DNA of the CDR3: TGCAGTGCTCGAGCTATGGAGGGGGGAAACAATGAGCAGTTCTTC. Its protein is CSARAMEGGNNEQFF.